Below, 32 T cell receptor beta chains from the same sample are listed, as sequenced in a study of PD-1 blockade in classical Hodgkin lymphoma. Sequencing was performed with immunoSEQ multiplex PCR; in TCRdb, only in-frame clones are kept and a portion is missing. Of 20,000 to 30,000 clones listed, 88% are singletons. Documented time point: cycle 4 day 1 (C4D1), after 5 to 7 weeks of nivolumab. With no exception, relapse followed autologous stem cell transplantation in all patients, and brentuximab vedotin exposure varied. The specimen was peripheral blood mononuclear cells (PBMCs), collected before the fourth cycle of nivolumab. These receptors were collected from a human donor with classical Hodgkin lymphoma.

CDR3 protein: CASSISGGALDTQYF. CDR3 DNA: TGTGCCAGTAGTATTAGCGGGGGGGCCTTAGATACGCAGTATTTT. The J gene is TRBJ2-3, the V gene TRBV19; 11 bases agree with TRBD2. The CDR3 sequence is 15 residues long. Trimming took 3 bases from V and 5 from J; bases not matched to a gene: 4. Per the germline V gene, CDR1 is LNHDA and CDR2 is SQIVND (reference sequence). Full variable domain (missing parts from reference TRBV19 and TRBJ2-3): DGGITQSPKYLFRKEGQNVTLSCEQNLNHDAMYWYRQDPGQGLRLIYYSQIVNDFQKGDIAEGYSVSREKKESFPLTVTSAQKNPTAFYLCASSISGGALDTQYFGPGTRLTVL.

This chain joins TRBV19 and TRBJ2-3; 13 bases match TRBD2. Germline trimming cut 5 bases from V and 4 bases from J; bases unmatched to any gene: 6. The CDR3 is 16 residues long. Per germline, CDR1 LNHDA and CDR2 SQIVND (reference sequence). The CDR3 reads CASSPGLAGLPDTQYF. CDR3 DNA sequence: TGTGCCAGTAGTCCGGGACTAGCGGGACTGCCAGATACGCAGTATTTT. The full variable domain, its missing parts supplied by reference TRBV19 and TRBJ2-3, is DGGITQSPKYLFRKEGQNVTLSCEQNLNHDAMYWYRQDPGQGLRLIYYSQIVNDFQKGDIAEGYSVSREKKESFPLTVTSAQKNPTAFYLCASSPGLAGLPDTQYFGPGTRLTVL.

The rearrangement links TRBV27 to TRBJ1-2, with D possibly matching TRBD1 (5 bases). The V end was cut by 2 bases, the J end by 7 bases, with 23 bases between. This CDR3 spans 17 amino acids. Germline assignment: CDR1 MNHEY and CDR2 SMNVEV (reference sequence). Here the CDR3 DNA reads TGTGCCAGCAGTTTAGTCTCGGGTTACGCAGGGATAGGTGGCTACACCTTC. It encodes CASSLVSGYAGIGGYTF.

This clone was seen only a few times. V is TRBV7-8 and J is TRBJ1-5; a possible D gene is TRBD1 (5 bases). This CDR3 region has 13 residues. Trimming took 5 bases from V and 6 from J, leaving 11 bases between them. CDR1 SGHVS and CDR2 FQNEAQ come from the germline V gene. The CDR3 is CASSRRGGQPQHF. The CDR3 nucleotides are TGTGCCAGCAGCCGACGGGGGGGTCAGCCCCAGCATTTT.

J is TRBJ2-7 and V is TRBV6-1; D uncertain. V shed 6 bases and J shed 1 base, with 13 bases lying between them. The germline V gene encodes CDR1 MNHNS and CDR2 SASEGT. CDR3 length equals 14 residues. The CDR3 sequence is CASSVDGFSYEQYF. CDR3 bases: TGTGCCAGCAGCGTGGACGGATTTTCCTACGAGCAGTACTTC.

The CDR3 reads CAIRDATDTQYF. DNA of the CDR3: TGTGCCATCAGAGATGCCACAGATACGCAGTATTTT. The rearrangement joins TRBV10-3 to TRBJ2-3; no firm D call. Germline CDR1 reads ENHRY; CDR2 reads SYGVKD. The CDR3 covers 12 residues. Between the trimmed V and J ends, which lost 6 bases and 2 bases, there was a span of 6 bases.

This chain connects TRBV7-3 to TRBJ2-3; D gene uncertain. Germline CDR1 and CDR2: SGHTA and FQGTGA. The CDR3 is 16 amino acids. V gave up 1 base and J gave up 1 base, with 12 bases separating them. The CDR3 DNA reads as TGTGCCAGCAGCTTAAGTTTAAGTTACGGCACAGATACGCAGTATTTT. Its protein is CASSLSLSYGTDTQYF.

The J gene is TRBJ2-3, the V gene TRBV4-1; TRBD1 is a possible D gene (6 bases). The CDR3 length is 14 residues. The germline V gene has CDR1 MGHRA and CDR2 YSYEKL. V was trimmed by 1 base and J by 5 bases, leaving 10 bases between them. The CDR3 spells CASSQGRGIDTQYF. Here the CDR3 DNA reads TGCGCCAGCAGCCAAGGCAGGGGAATAGATACGCAGTATTTT.

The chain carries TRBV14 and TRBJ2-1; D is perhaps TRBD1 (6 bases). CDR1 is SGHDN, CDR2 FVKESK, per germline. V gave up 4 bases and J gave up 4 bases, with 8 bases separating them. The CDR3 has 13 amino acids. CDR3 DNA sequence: TGTGCCAGCAGCCCCGGACAGTACAATGAGCAGTTCTTC. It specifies CASSPGQYNEQFF.

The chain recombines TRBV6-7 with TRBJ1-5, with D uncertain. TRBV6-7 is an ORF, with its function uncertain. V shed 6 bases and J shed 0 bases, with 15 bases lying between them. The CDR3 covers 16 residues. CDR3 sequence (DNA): TGTGCCAGCAGGACTACGGCAGAGGATAGCAATCAGCCCCAGCATTTT. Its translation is CASRTTAEDSNQPQHF.

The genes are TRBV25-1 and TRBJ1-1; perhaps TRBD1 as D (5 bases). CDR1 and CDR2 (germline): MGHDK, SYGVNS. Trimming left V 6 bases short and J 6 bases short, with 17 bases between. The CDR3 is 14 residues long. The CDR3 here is CASSPSREGAEAFF. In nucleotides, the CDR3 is TGTGCCAGCAGCCCCTCCAGGGAAGGGGCTGAAGCTTTCTTT.

The CDR3 nucleotides read TGTGCCAGCAGTTTCCCAGGGGGCGGTGAAGCTTTCTTT. Translation gives CASSFPGGGEAFF. The chain is built from TRBV27 and TRBJ1-1; 8 nucleotides match TRBD1. CDR1 is MNHEY and CDR2 is SMNVEV in the germline V gene (reference sequence). The CDR3 sequence is 13 residues long. V lost 3 bases, J lost 7 bases, and 4 bases stayed unmatched.

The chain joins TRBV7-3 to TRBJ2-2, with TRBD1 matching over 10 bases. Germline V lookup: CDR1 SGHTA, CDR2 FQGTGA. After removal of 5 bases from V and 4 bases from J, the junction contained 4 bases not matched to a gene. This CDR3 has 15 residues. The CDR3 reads CASSPGQGVTGELFF. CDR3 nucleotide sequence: TGTGCCAGCAGCCCAGGACAGGGGGTCACCGGGGAGCTGTTTTTT.

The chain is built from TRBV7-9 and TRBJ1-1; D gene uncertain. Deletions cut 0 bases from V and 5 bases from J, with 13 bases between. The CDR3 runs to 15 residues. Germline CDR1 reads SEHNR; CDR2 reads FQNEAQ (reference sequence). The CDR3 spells CASSLAPGSRTEAFF. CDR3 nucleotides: TGTGCCAGCAGCTTAGCGCCGGGAAGCCGAACTGAAGCTTTCTTT.

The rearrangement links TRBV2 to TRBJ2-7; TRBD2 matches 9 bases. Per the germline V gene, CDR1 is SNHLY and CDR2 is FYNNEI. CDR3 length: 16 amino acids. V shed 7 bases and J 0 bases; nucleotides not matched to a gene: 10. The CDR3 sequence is CASNPSGTPRSYEQYF. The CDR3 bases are TGTGCCAGCAACCCTAGCGGGACCCCCCGCTCCTACGAGCAGTACTTC.

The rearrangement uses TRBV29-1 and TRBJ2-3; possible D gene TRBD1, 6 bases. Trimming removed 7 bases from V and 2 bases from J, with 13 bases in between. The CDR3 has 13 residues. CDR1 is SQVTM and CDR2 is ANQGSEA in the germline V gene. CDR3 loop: CSGQRTDTDTQYF. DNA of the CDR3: TGCAGCGGACAAAGGACAGACACAGATACGCAGTATTTT.

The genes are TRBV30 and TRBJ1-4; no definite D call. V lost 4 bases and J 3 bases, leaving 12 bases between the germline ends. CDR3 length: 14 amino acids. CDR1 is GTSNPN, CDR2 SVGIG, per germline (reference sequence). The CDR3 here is CAWTQGQPNEKLFF. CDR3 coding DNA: TGTGCCTGGACCCAAGGGCAGCCTAATGAAAAACTGTTTTTT.

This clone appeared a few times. CDR3 sequence reads: CASSFFGTGIETQYF. CDR3 coding DNA: TGCGCCAGCAGCTTTTTTGGGACAGGGATAGAGACCCAGTACTTC. The V call is TRBV5-1, the J call TRBJ2-5, with 9 positions matching TRBD1. J lost 4 bases, V lost 2 bases, and 6 bases had no gene match. This CDR3 region has 15 residues. Per the germline V gene, CDR1 is SGHRS and CDR2 is YFSETQ. The variable domain in full, completed from reference TRBV5-1 and TRBJ2-5, reads KAGVTQTPRYLIKTRGQQVTLSCSPISGHRSVSWYQQTPGQGLQFLFEYFSETQRNKGNFPGRFSGRQFSNSRSEMNVSTLELGDSALYLCASSFFGTGIETQYFGPGTRLLVL.

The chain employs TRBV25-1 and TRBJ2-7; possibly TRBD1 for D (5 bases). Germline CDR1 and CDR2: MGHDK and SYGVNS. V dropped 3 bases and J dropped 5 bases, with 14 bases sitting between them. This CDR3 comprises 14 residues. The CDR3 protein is CASSDTQGFNEQYF. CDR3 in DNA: TGTGCCAGCAGTGATACGCAGGGTTTCAACGAGCAGTACTTC.

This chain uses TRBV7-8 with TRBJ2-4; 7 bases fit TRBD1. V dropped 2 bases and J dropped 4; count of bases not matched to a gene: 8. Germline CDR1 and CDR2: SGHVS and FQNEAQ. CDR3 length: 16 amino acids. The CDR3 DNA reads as TGTGCCAGCAGCTTAAGAACCGGGACAGATAAAAACATTCAGTACTTC. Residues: CASSLRTGTDKNIQYF.

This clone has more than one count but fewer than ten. This CDR3 is CASRELSNYGYTF. The CDR3 coding sequence is TGTGCCAGCAGGGAGTTATCTAACTATGGCTACACCTTC. The rearrangement uses TRBV2 and TRBJ1-2; D remains ambiguous. This CDR3 is 13 amino acids long. Germline assignment: CDR1 SNHLY and CDR2 FYNNEI. V lost 6 bases to trimming and J lost 0 bases, with 8 bases between them. The full variable domain, in which reference TRBV2 and TRBJ1-2 provide the parts outside the CDR3, is EPEVTQTPSHQVTQMGQEVILRCVPISNHLYFYWYRQILGQKVEFLVSFYNNEISEKSEIFDDQFSVERPDGSNFTLKIRSTKLEDSAMYFCASRELSNYGYTFGSGTRLTVV.

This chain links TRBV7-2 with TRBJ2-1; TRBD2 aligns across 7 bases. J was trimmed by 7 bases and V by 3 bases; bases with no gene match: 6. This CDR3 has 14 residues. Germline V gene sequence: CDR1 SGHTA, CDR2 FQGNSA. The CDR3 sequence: CASSFGGSKNEQFF. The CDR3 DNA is TGTGCCAGCAGCTTCGGCGGGAGCAAGAATGAGCAGTTCTTC.

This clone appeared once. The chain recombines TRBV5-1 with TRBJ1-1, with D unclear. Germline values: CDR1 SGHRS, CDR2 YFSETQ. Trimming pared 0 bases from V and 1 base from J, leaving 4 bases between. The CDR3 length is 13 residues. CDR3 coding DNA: TGCGCCAGCAGCTTGGCGGGGAACACTGAAGCTTTCTTT. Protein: CASSLAGNTEAFF.

In nucleotides, the CDR3 is TGCGCCAGCAGCTTGGGGGGATGGGAGACCCAGTACTTC. This translates into CASSLGGWETQYF. The chain links TRBV5-1 to TRBJ2-5, with no clear D. The CDR3 consists of 13 residues. V was pared by 0 bases and J by 5 bases, with 8 bases between. From germline, CDR1 is SGHRS and CDR2 YFSETQ.

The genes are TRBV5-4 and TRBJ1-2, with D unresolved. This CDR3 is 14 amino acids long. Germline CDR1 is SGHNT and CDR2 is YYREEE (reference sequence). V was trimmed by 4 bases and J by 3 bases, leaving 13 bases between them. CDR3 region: CASSTSPDYYGYTF. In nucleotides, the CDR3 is TGTGCCAGCAGCACCTCTCCGGACTACTATGGCTACACCTTC.

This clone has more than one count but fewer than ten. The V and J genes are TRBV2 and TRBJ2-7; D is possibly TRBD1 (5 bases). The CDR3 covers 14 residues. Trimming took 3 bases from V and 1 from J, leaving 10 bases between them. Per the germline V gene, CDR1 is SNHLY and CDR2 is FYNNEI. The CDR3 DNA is TGTGCCAGCAGTGACCCAGACAGATCCTACGAGCAGTACTTC. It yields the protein CASSDPDRSYEQYF.

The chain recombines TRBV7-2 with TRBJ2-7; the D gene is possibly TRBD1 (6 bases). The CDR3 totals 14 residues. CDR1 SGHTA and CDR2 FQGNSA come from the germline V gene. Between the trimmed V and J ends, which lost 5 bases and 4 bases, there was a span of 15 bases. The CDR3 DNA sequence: TGTGCCAGCAGCACCGGGACAATGGTTTACGAGCAGTACTTC. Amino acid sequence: CASSTGTMVYEQYF.

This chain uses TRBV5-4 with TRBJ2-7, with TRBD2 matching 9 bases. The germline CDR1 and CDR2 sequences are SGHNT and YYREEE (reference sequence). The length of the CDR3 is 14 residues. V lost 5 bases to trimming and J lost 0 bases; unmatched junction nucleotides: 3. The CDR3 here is CASRAGGSSYEQYF. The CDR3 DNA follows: TGTGCCAGCAGAGCGGGAGGTAGCTCCTACGAGCAGTACTTC.

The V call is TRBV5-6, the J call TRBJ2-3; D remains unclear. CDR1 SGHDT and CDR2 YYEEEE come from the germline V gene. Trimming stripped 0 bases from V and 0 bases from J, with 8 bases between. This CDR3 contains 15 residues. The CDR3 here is CASSLGTASTDTQYF. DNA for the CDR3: TGTGCCAGCAGCTTGGGGACGGCTAGCACAGATACGCAGTATTTT.

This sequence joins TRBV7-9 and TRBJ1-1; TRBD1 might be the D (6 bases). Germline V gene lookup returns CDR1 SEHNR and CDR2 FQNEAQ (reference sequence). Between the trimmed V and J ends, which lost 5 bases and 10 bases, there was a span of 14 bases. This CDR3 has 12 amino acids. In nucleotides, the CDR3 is TGTGCCAGCAGCCAAGAAGTAGGGGGAGCTTTCTTT. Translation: CASSQEVGGAFF.

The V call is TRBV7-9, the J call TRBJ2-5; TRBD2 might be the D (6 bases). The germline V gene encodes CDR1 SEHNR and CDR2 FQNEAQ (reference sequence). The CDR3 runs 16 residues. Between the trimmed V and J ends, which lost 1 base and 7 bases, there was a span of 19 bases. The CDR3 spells CASSLGASVRIATQYF. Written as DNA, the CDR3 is TGTGCCAGCAGCTTAGGAGCTAGCGTTCGAATTGCGACCCAGTACTTC.

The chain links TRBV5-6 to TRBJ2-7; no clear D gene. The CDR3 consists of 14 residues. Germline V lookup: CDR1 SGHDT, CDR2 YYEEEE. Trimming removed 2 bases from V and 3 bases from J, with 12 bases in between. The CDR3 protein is CASSLRILFYEQYF. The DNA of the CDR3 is TGTGCCAGCAGCTTACGCATCCTATTCTACGAGCAGTACTTC.